A selection of T cell receptor beta chains follows, all from one sample in a study of T cell repertoires in cytomegalovirus infection. TCRdb independently ran MiXCR on the reads; one entry per CDR3 protein. The sample includes about 200,000 distinct CDR3 sequences, 8.5% to 10% of them seen just once. Sequenced: PBMCs. The receptors shown here come from a human donor in good health (CMV status not recorded). Some clones in this sample may be carry-over from other donors' samples. Both conserved end residues are part of each CDR3. The order of the fields is CDR3 protein, CDR3 DNA, D gene, clone size, J gene, V gene. The D gene is left open where the match is weak. The size field is filled for only some rows; it gives once, few, many or a size class.

cdr3_aa: CASSFTNNEQYF
cdr3_nt: TGTGCCAGCAGCTTTACTAATAACGAGCAGTACTTC
d_call: -
clone_size: -
j_call: TRBJ2-7
v_call: TRBV7-4

cdr3_aa: CSATRQGGNSPLHF
cdr3_nt: TGCAGTGCAACCCGACAGGGGGGTAATTCACCCCTCCACTTT
d_call: TRBD1
clone_size: -
j_call: TRBJ1-6
v_call: TRBV20-1

cdr3_aa: CASSYRSGRRSYNEQFF
cdr3_nt: TGTGCCAGCAGCTACAGGAGCGGGAGGAGGTCCTACAATGAGCAGTTCTTC
d_call: TRBD2
clone_size: many
j_call: TRBJ2-1
v_call: TRBV7-2

cdr3_aa: CASSPYGPSGSSYEQYF
cdr3_nt: TGTGCCAGCAGCCCCTATGGACCTAGCGGGAGCTCCTACGAGCAGTACTTC
d_call: TRBD2
clone_size: many
j_call: TRBJ2-7
v_call: TRBV11-2

cdr3_aa: CASSLRGSQETQYF
cdr3_nt: TGTGCCAGCAGTCTTAGGGGAAGTCAAGAGACCCAGTACTTC
d_call: -
clone_size: many
j_call: TRBJ2-5
v_call: TRBV12-3/TRBV12-4

cdr3_aa: CASSYAGRDTDTQYF
cdr3_nt: TGTGCCAGCAGTTACGCGGGACGGGACACAGATACGCAGTATTTT
d_call: -
clone_size: -
j_call: TRBJ2-3
v_call: TRBV6-5

cdr3_aa: CASSPTGLPDQPQHF
cdr3_nt: TGTGCCAGCAGTCCCACCGGGCTCCCGGATCAGCCCCAGCATTTT
d_call: -
clone_size: many
j_call: TRBJ1-5
v_call: TRBV12-3/TRBV12-4

cdr3_aa: CASSLGQGFNEKLFF
cdr3_nt: TGTGCCAGCAGCTTAGGTCAGGGGTTTAATGAAAAACTGTTTTTT
d_call: -
clone_size: many
j_call: TRBJ1-4
v_call: TRBV7-2

cdr3_aa: CASSVHHMGVGETQYF
cdr3_nt: TGTGCCAGCAGCGTTCATCATATGGGGGTGGGGGAGACCCAGTACTTC
d_call: -
clone_size: many
j_call: TRBJ2-5
v_call: TRBV7-2

cdr3_aa: CASSPWGGAADEKLFF
cdr3_nt: TGTGCCAGCAGCCCATGGGGGGGGGCCGCGGATGAAAAACTGTTTTTT
d_call: -
clone_size: many
j_call: TRBJ1-4
v_call: TRBV7-2

cdr3_aa: CASRPGTGAFNEQFF
cdr3_nt: TGTGCCAGCAGACCCGGGACAGGGGCCTTCAATGAGCAGTTCTTC
d_call: TRBD1
clone_size: many
j_call: TRBJ2-1
v_call: TRBV6-1

cdr3_aa: CASSLWLVRGNTGELFF
cdr3_nt: TGTGCCAGCAGCTTGTGGCTAGTCAGGGGGAACACCGGGGAGCTGTTTTTT
d_call: -
clone_size: -
j_call: TRBJ2-2
v_call: TRBV5-5

cdr3_aa: CSVGGNMGEKLFF
cdr3_nt: TGCAGCGTTGGCGGGAACATGGGTGAAAAACTGTTTTTT
d_call: -
clone_size: many
j_call: TRBJ1-4
v_call: TRBV29-1

cdr3_aa: CATSDTGTGDQETQYF
cdr3_nt: TGTGCCACCAGTGACACCGGGACAGGGGACCAAGAGACCCAGTACTTC
d_call: TRBD1
clone_size: few
j_call: TRBJ2-5
v_call: TRBV24-1

cdr3_aa: CSALQDRVSNQPQHF
cdr3_nt: TGCAGTGCTCTCCAGGACAGGGTTAGCAATCAGCCCCAGCATTTT
d_call: TRBD1
clone_size: -
j_call: TRBJ1-5
v_call: TRBV20-1

cdr3_aa: CGVEDRGVSGANVLTF
cdr3_nt: TGCGGCGTGGAAGACAGGGGGGTTTCTGGGGCCAACGTCCTGACTTTC
d_call: TRBD1
clone_size: -
j_call: TRBJ2-6
v_call: TRBV29-1